The rows below give T cell receptor beta chains drawn from one sample of a study of blood T cell repertoires in COVID-19. The table came from immunoSEQ multiplex PCR; TCRdb's copy has only in-frame clones and leaves some out. Altogether around 300,000 clones are present, over 75% being singletons, with the ten largest covering around 7.2%. Sample: peripheral blood. The receptor source for this set is a human donor in a cohort sampled during active COVID-19. CDR3s include the opening cysteine and the closing phenylalanine or tryptophan. A D gene is named only where the DNA matches it firmly. Not every row has a clone size; where given, it reads once, few, many or a size class.

>TRBV9|TRBJ1-5|.|.
CASSRGGGLNQPQHF
TGTGCCAGCAGCCGGGGCGGGGGGTTGAATCAGCCCCAGCATTTT
>TRBV6-5|TRBJ2-7|TRBD1|.
CASRSRDSIYEQYF
TGTGCCAGCAGGTCCCGGGACAGCATTTACGAGCAGTACTTC
>TRBV3-1/TRBV3-2|TRBJ1-2|.|.
CASSPRLKGGYTF
TGTGCCAGCAGCCCCCGACTGAAAGGTGGCTACACCTTC
>TRBV5-4|TRBJ2-7|TRBD2|.
CASSLVAGDDEQYF
TGTGCCAGCAGCTTGGTAGCGGGGGACGACGAGCAGTACTTC
>TRBV3-1/TRBV3-2|TRBJ2-1|TRBD2|.
CASSRENSGGYNEQFF
TGTGCCAGCAGCCGTGAAAATAGCGGGGGCTACAATGAGCAGTTCTTC
>TRBV7-2|TRBJ1-4|TRBD1|.
CASSLNRGIKLFF
TGTGCCAGCAGCTTAAACAGGGGGATAAAACTGTTTTTT
>TRBV10-1|TRBJ2-2|TRBD1|few
CASRGQANTGELFF
TGCGCCAGCAGAGGACAGGCGAACACCGGGGAGCTGTTTTTT
>TRBV19|TRBJ2-2|.|.
CASSMVQGAILAGELFF
TGTGCCAGTAGTATGGTACAGGGTGCGATCCTTGCCGGGGAGCTGTTTTTT
>TRBV5-1|TRBJ2-7|TRBD1|few
CASSFSGQGFDEQYF
TGCGCCAGCAGCTTCTCGGGACAGGGATTCGACGAGCAGTACTTC
>TRBV5-4|TRBJ1-1|TRBD1|.
CASSRGTANMNTEAFF
TGTGCCAGCAGCCGTGGGACAGCTAATATGAACACTGAAGCTTTCTTT
>TRBV7-2|TRBJ1-2|.|.
CASSSLTGYYGYTF
TGTGCCAGCAGCTCCTTAACAGGGTACTATGGCTACACCTTC
>TRBV7-9|TRBJ2-6|.|.
CASSFGLNSGANVLTF
TGTGCCAGCAGCTTTGGACTTAACTCTGGGGCCAACGTCCTGACTTTC
>TRBV2|TRBJ2-2|.|.
CASSEGLRELFF
TGTGCCAGCAGTGAAGGTCTTCGGGAGCTGTTTTTT
>TRBV6-5|TRBJ1-2|.|once
CASTRTGQDGYTF
TGTGCCAGCACCCGAACAGGGCAAGATGGCTACACCTTC
>TRBV9|TRBJ2-1|.|few
CASSALDSSYNEQFF
TGTGCCAGCAGCGCCCTGGACAGCTCCTACAATGAGCAGTTCTTC
>TRBV3-1/TRBV3-2|TRBJ2-1|TRBD1|.
CASSLWGTADNEQFF
TGTGCCAGCAGCCTATGGGGGACAGCAGACAATGAGCAGTTCTTC
>TRBV4-2|TRBJ1-3|.|.
CASSQENFEGSGNTIYF
TGTGCCAGCAGCCAAGAAAACTTCGAGGGCTCTGGAAACACCATATATTTT
>TRBV30|TRBJ1-5|.|.
CAWGGNQPQHF
TGTGCCTGGGGCGGAAATCAGCCCCAGCATTTT
>TRBV2|TRBJ1-5|.|.
CASSAGRDQPQHF
TGTGCCAGCAGTGCAGGAAGAGATCAGCCCCAGCATTTT
>TRBV19|TRBJ1-2|.|.
CASIGAAADGYGYTF
TGTGCCAGTATAGGGGCCGCCGCAGACGGATATGGCTACACCTTC
>TRBV4-1|TRBJ2-3|TRBD2|.
CASSQVSGNTDTQYF
TGCGCCAGCAGCCAAGTAAGCGGGAACACAGATACGCAGTATTTT
>TRBV6-1|TRBJ1-2|.|few
CASSPAGFSRYTF
TGTGCCAGCAGCCCGGCAGGCTTCTCGCGCTACACCTTC
>TRBV7-6|TRBJ1-4|.|.
CASSYRVGNEKLFF
TGTGCCAGCAGCTACAGGGTGGGGAATGAAAAACTGTTTTTT
>TRBV4-1|TRBJ2-3|.|.
CASSQVFHRITDTQYF
TGCGCCAGCAGCCAAGTTTTTCACAGGATCACAGATACGCAGTATTTT
>TRBV5-8|TRBJ2-6|.|.
CASSLRQAGANVLTF
TGTGCCAGCAGCTTGCGTCAGGCAGGGGCCAACGTCCTGACTTTC
>TRBV12-3/TRBV12-4|TRBJ1-2|.|.
CASSDTQNYGYTF
TGTGCCAGCAGTGACACCCAGAACTATGGCTACACCTTC
>TRBV7-3|TRBJ1-6|TRBD1|.
CASSYDRGGSPLHF
TGTGCCAGCAGCTATGACAGGGGTGGTTCACCCCTCCACTTT
>TRBV3-1/TRBV3-2|TRBJ1-2|.|.
CASSPTGLGYTF
TGTGCCAGCAGCCCAACAGGGTTGGGCTACACCTTC
>TRBV7-2|TRBJ2-3|TRBD1|.
CASSRTGRSTDTQYF
TGTGCCAGCAGCCGGACAGGGCGGAGCACAGATACGCAGTATTTT
>TRBV6-5|TRBJ1-5|TRBD1|.
CASRPGQGNQPQHF
TGTGCCAGCAGACCTGGACAGGGCAATCAGCCCCAGCATTTT
>TRBV7-9|TRBJ2-7|TRBD2|.
CASSSQTSAPYEQYF
TGTGCCAGCAGCTCCCAGACTAGCGCGCCCTACGAGCAGTACTTC
>TRBV18|TRBJ1-1|.|.
CASSPGLLLNTEAFF
TGTGCCAGCTCACCAGGACTCTTACTGAACACTGAAGCTTTCTTT
>TRBV6-5|TRBJ2-3|TRBD1|.
CASSYQDRSTDTQYF
TGTGCCAGCAGTTACCAGGACAGGAGCACAGATACGCAGTATTTT
>TRBV19|TRBJ1-4|TRBD1|.
CASSGTGTANEKLFF
TGTGCCAGTAGTGGTACCGGGACAGCGAATGAAAAACTGTTTTTT
>TRBV12-3/TRBV12-4|TRBJ2-3|.|.
CASSPRTDTQYF
TGTGCCAGCAGTCCGCGGACAGATACGCAGTATTTT